The 32 T cell receptor beta chains below come from one sample, sequenced in a study of T-cell reconstitution after alpha-beta-depleted transplantation in children. Unique molecular identifiers were built into the TCRbeta library. Using its own MiXCR run on the PCR reads, TCRdb lists one record per CDR3 protein. Here the sample spans around 300,000 distinct CDR3 sequences, over 9.5% being singletons. Specimen: PBMCs, collected before TCRalphabeta/CD19-depleted stem cell transplant. The source is a boy under two years old with acute myeloid leukemia, due to receive a stem cell transplant.

This clonotype was picked up many times. The CDR3 nucleotides are TGTGCCAGCAGCTGGTTCACCGGGGAGCTGTTTTTT. This sequence encodes CASSWFTGELFF. The chain uses TRBV12-3 or TRBV12-4 and TRBJ2-2; D call uncertain. V lost 6 bases, J lost 4 bases, and 6 bases lay in between. The CDR3 is 12 residues long.

This clonotype was recorded a few times. A much larger clone differs from this one at a single base, so this may be a read error. CDR3 sequence: CASSLWDFSGRAFTYTQYF. The CDR3 coding sequence is TGTGCCAGCAGCTTATGGGACTTTAGCGGGAGGGCCTTCACATATACGCAGTATTTT. The J gene is TRBJ2-3, the V gene TRBV11-2, with TRBD2 matching over 11 bases. In germline, CDR1 is SGHAT, CDR2 FQNNGV. This CDR3 contains 19 residues. Combining the CDR3 with reference TRBV11-2 and TRBJ2-3 gives the whole variable domain EAGVAQSPRYKIIEKRQSVAFWCNPISGHATLYWYQQILGQGPKLLIQFQNNGVVDDSQLPKDRFSAERLKGVDSTLKIQPAKLEDSAVYLCASSLWDFSGRAFTYTQYFGPGTRLTVL.

This clonotype was detected ten times or more. The rearrangement links TRBV12-3 or TRBV12-4 to TRBJ2-2; D not certain. V was trimmed by 5 bases and J by 7 bases, leaving 14 bases between them. The CDR3 runs 14 residues. The DNA for the CDR3 is TGTGCCAGCAGTCCCCGTCGGGCCCTCGGGGAGCTGTTTTTT. It specifies CASSPRRALGELFF.

This clonotype occurred many times. CDR3 sequence: CSARDGKAGGRVTQYF. CDR3 DNA: TGCAGTGCTAGAGATGGGAAGGCGGGAGGGCGGGTTACGCAGTATTTT. This chain uses TRBV20-1 with TRBJ2-3, with TRBD2 matching 9 bases. The germline CDR1 and CDR2 sequences are DFQATT and SNEGSKA (reference sequence). The CDR3 has 16 residues. With 0 bases clipped from V and 8 bases from J, the junction kept 12 bases outside the gene matches.

This clonotype has ten or more counts. The chain has TRBV15 and TRBJ2-5, with unresolved D. Germline CDR1 and CDR2: LNHNV and YYDKDF (reference sequence). Trimming cost V 0 bases and J 1 base, with 9 bases left between them. The CDR3 has 15 amino acids. The CDR3 region is CATSRDPQPQETQYF. CDR3 nucleotides: TGTGCCACCAGCAGAGATCCACAGCCCCAAGAGACCCAGTACTTC. The full variable domain, in which reference TRBV15 and TRBJ2-5 provide the parts outside the CDR3, is DAMVIQNPRYQVTQFGKPVTLSCSQTLNHNVMYWYQQKSSQAPKLLFHYYDKDFNNEADTPDNFQSRRPNTSFCFLDIRSPGLGDTAMYLCATSRDPQPQETQYFGPGTRLLVL.

This clonotype was counted many times. This sequence joins TRBV7-2 and TRBJ1-1; 7 nucleotides line up with TRBD1. Per germline, CDR1 SGHTA and CDR2 FQGNSA. There are 13 residues in the CDR3. Trimming took 5 bases from V and 4 from J; bases not matched to a gene: 4. CDR3 protein: CASSPRGITEAFF. CDR3 sequence (DNA): TGTGCCAGCAGCCCCAGGGGGATCACTGAAGCTTTCTTT.

In its sample, this clonotype was seen a few times. The genes are TRBV30 and TRBJ1-1; 7 positions match TRBD1. The CDR3 extends over 13 amino acids. The V and J ends lost 0 bases and 5 bases, in that order; junction bases with no gene match: 3. Germline assignment: CDR1 GTSNPN and CDR2 SVGIG (reference sequence). CDR3 DNA: TGTGCCTGGAGTGTTATACAGGGGACTGAAGCTTTCTTT. It encodes CAWSVIQGTEAFF.

This clonotype was seen a few times. This chain links TRBV24-1 with TRBJ2-6; D may be TRBD1 (5 bases). CDR3 length: 16 residues. V lost 4 bases and J lost 2, with 11 bases in between. Germline assignment: CDR1 KGHDR and CDR2 SFDVKD. CDR3 loop: CATSERGNPGANVLTF. The CDR3 DNA follows: TGTGCCACCAGTGAAAGGGGCAATCCTGGGGCCAACGTCCTGACTTTC.

This clonotype was picked up many times. CDR3: CASSLWAGTSGTSYNEQFF. The CDR3 DNA is TGTGCCAGCAGCTTGTGGGCCGGGACTAGCGGGACAAGCTACAATGAGCAGTTCTTC. The genes are TRBV7-3 and TRBJ2-1; 13 bases map to TRBD2. Germline V CDR1 and CDR2: SGHTA, FQGTGA. J lost 3 bases, V lost 3 bases, and 11 bases had no gene match. The CDR3 loop spans 19 amino acids.

The gene calls are TRBV5-1 and TRBJ1-2; a possible D gene is TRBD1 (6 bases). Germline V gene data show CDR1 as SGHRS and CDR2 as YFSETQ. Trimming removed 0 bases from V and 2 bases from J, with 11 bases in between. The CDR3 loop spans 15 amino acids. CDR3 sequence (DNA): TGCGCCAGCAGCTTGGGGGGGGGGCTGAACTATGGCTACACCTTC. It translates to CASSLGGGLNYGYTF.

In its sample, this clonotype was seen many times. The chain recombines TRBV5-1 with TRBJ2-2; 10 bases agree with TRBD1. The V and J ends lost 0 bases and 5 bases, in that order; junction bases with no gene match: 4. This CDR3 region has 16 residues. Germline V gives CDR1 SGHRS, CDR2 YFSETQ. The CDR3 coding sequence is TGCGCCAGCAGCTTGGCCCCGGACAGGGGGACCGGGGAGCTGTTTTTT. This sequence encodes CASSLAPDRGTGELFF.

This clonotype was counted between two and nine times. This chain uses TRBV28 with TRBJ2-7; 7 bases match TRBD1. Germline V gene data show CDR1 as MDHEN and CDR2 as SYDVKM. This CDR3 has 18 amino acids. Trimming removed 3 bases from V and 1 base from J; junction bases left unmatched: 15. In DNA, the CDR3 is TGTGCCAGCAGTTTGTCCCCTTCTGACAGGGCCTCTTCCTACGAGCAGTACTTC. Amino acid sequence: CASSLSPSDRASSYEQYF.

This clonotype was observed many times. The chain joins TRBV27 to TRBJ1-3, with D uncertain. The germline V gene has CDR1 MNHEY and CDR2 SMNVEV (reference sequence). V gave up 6 bases and J gave up 3 bases, with 18 bases separating them. There are 16 residues in the CDR3. As DNA, the CDR3 is TGTGCCAGCAGCGCAACCCGGAGTTTTAGTGGAAACACCATATATTTT. This codes for CASSATRSFSGNTIYF.

This clonotype showed up many times. The chain carries TRBV11-2 and TRBJ2-2; TRBD2 agrees at 7 bases. Germline V gene lookup returns CDR1 SGHAT and CDR2 FQNNGV. After removal of 0 bases from V and 6 bases from J, the junction contained 4 bases not matched to a gene. The CDR3 contains 15 residues. The CDR3 region has the DNA TGTGCCAGCAGCTTAGATCTTCTAGCGGCCGGGGAGCTGTTTTTT. Protein sequence: CASSLDLLAAGELFF.

This clonotype was seen many times. The chain carries TRBV28 and TRBJ2-1; perhaps D is TRBD1 or TRBD2 (5 bases each). The germline CDR1 and CDR2 sequences are MDHEN and SYDVKM. Trimming cost V 6 bases and J 5 bases, with 17 bases left between them. The CDR3 totals 15 residues. CDR3: CASSPGLEGDNEQFF. As DNA, the CDR3 is TGTGCCAGCAGCCCGGGGCTAGAAGGGGACAATGAGCAGTTCTTC.

Ten or more counts support this clonotype. The V call is TRBV4-3, the J call TRBJ2-1; 10 bases are shared with TRBD2. Germline V CDR1 and CDR2: LGHNA, YSLEER. J gave up 9 bases and V 1 base, and 12 bases lay outside the gene matches. The CDR3 has 17 residues. CDR3: CASSQGPGSGRVIEQFF. In DNA, the CDR3 is TGCGCCAGCAGCCAAGGGCCGGGGAGCGGGAGGGTTATTGAGCAGTTCTTC.

This clonotype was detected only a few times. The chain joins TRBV20-1 to TRBJ2-7; D possibly corresponds to TRBD2 (5 bases). V lost 0 bases to trimming and J lost 8 bases, with 14 bases between them. This CDR3 region has 13 residues. Germline V gives CDR1 DFQATT, CDR2 SNEGSKA (reference sequence). The CDR3, as DNA: TGCAGTGCTAGAGATGCGGGCGCTACGAAGCAGTACTTC. This encodes CSARDAGATKQYF.

This clonotype was seen a handful of times. The junction differs from germline at one of its ends, possibly a read error. The chain combines TRBV3-1 with TRBJ1-1; D is undetermined. The CDR3 runs 13 residues. CDR1 is LGHDT, CDR2 YNNKEL, per germline (reference sequence). CDR3 in DNA: TGTGCCAGCACCCAAGCACAGAACACTGAAGCTTTCTTT. The encoded protein is CASTQAQNTEAFF.

Many counts were recorded for this clonotype. This chain uses TRBV10-3 with TRBJ1-1; D perhaps matches TRBD1 (6 bases). Germline V gives CDR1 ENHRY, CDR2 SYGVKD. The CDR3 covers 15 residues. Trimming pared 3 bases from V and 1 base from J, leaving 12 bases between. CDR3 protein: CAISDWDTKNTEAFF. The CDR3 DNA is TGTGCCATCAGTGACTGGGACACTAAGAACACTGAAGCTTTCTTT.

In this sample, this clonotype turned up a few times. The chain has TRBV29-1 and TRBJ2-2; TRBD1 agrees at 11 bases. Germline loops: CDR1 SQVTM, CDR2 ANQGSEA. The CDR3 has 15 residues. The ends lost 3 bases at V and 3 bases at J; junction bases unmatched: 3. CDR3: CSVDRGQGDTGELFF. The CDR3 DNA sequence: TGCAGCGTTGACAGGGGACAGGGGGACACCGGGGAGCTGTTTTTT.

This clonotype occurred many times. The chain is built from TRBV28 and TRBJ1-5, with D unresolved. V was clipped by 6 bases and J by 4 bases, with 13 bases between them. There are 14 residues in the CDR3. From germline, CDR1 is MDHEN and CDR2 SYDVKM. This chain's CDR3 is CASSPSGRNQPQHF. In nucleotides, the CDR3 is TGTGCCAGCAGCCCCTCCGGCAGAAATCAGCCCCAGCATTTT.

This clonotype was counted at least ten times. The CDR3 DNA sequence: TGTGCCAGCAGCTTTACACCGGGACAGGCGTCCTCCTACGAGCAGTACTTC. As protein: CASSFTPGQASSYEQYF. The chain carries TRBV27 and TRBJ2-7; 8 bases fit TRBD1. The CDR3 loop spans 17 amino acids. Germline CDR1 MNHEY, CDR2 SMNVEV (reference sequence). V lost 6 bases, J lost 0 bases, and 13 bases stayed unmatched.

Comment on this clonotype: Just one base apart from a much larger clone, this may be a read error. V usage is TRBV4-3 and J usage is TRBJ2-7; D is possibly TRBD1 or TRBD2 (6 bases each). CDR1 and CDR2 (germline): LGHNA, YSLEER. CDR3 length: 15 residues. Trimming shortened V by 4 bases and J by 3 bases, and 16 bases separated the two germline ends. In DNA, the CDR3 is TGCGCCAGCAGCCTCCTGTTTAAGGGGGGCTACGAGCAGTACTTC. This encodes CASSLLFKGGYEQYF.

Note on this clonotype: The junction departs from germline at one end; a sequencing error may be responsible. The chain couples TRBV4-3 to TRBJ1-3, with D unclear. Germline V gives CDR1 LGHNA, CDR2 YSLEER. This CDR3 spans 16 amino acids. The CDR3 DNA is TGCGCCAGCAGTCAAGGCCCCGCGACCTCTGGAAACACCATATATTTT. Protein product: CASSQGPATSGNTIYF.

This clonotype has a handful of counts. In DNA, the CDR3 is TGTGCCAGCAGCCAAGGGGCCCTACAGGGGGGGGCTCAAGAGACCCAGTACTTC. This gives the protein CASSQGALQGGAQETQYF. The genes are TRBV3-1 and TRBJ2-5; a weak D match, TRBD1 (8 bases). The V gene's germline CDR1 is LGHDT and CDR2 YNNKEL (reference sequence). Trimming took off 1 base at V and 2 bases at J, with 20 bases between the two ends. The CDR3 extends over 18 amino acids.

This clonotype was recorded many times. The gene calls are TRBV25-1 and TRBJ1-1, with a possible D match to TRBD1 (5 bases). Germline CDR1 is MGHDK and CDR2 is SYGVNS. The CDR3 totals 15 residues. Trimming left V 4 bases short and J 6 bases short, with 18 bases between. This CDR3 is CASSGSGLRRSEAFF. The CDR3 region has the DNA TGTGCCAGCAGTGGGTCGGGACTTCGAAGGTCTGAAGCTTTCTTT.

There are many counts of this clonotype. The chain couples TRBV27 to TRBJ1-5, with D possibly being TRBD1 (5 bases). V was cut by 6 bases and J by 3 bases, with 12 bases left in between. In germline, CDR1 is MNHEY, CDR2 SMNVEV (reference sequence). The CDR3 extends over 14 amino acids. CDR3 sequence reads: CASSLGRFNQPQHF. The CDR3 DNA is TGTGCCAGCAGCCTGGGACGGTTCAATCAGCCCCAGCATTTT.

This clonotype was detected a few times. This chain connects TRBV11-3 to TRBJ2-3; 7 bases are a match to TRBD1. V dropped 3 bases and J dropped 1; count of bases not matched to a gene: 4. Germline values: CDR1 SGHNT, CDR2 YENEEA. This CDR3 contains 15 residues. The CDR3 region is CASSFGTVRTDTQYF. In nucleotides, the CDR3 is TGTGCCAGCAGCTTCGGGACAGTCCGCACAGATACGCAGTATTTT.

The chain links TRBV10-3 to TRBJ1-5; tentative D call: TRBD1 (6 bases). V was cut by 5 bases and J by 0 bases, with 14 bases left in between. Germline V CDR1 and CDR2: ENHRY, SYGVKD. The CDR3 has 16 residues. In nucleotides, the CDR3 is TGTGCCATCAGTAGAACAGGGCCTTATAGCAATCAGCCCCAGCATTTT. It yields the protein CAISRTGPYSNQPQHF.

This clonotype was observed many times. The gene calls are TRBV7-2 and TRBJ2-3, with D tentatively TRBD2 (6 bases). Germline V gives CDR1 SGHTA, CDR2 FQGNSA. The CDR3 loop spans 15 amino acids. The V end was cut by 2 bases, the J end by 2 bases, with 11 bases between. DNA for the CDR3: TGTGCCAGCAGCTTATCGGCGGGACTCACAGATACGCAGTATTTT. Its translation: CASSLSAGLTDTQYF. Using reference TRBV7-2 and TRBJ2-3 for the parts outside the CDR3, the full variable domain is GAGVSQSPSNKVTEKGKDVELRCDPISGHTALYWYRQSLGQGLEFLIYFQGNSAPDKSGLPSDRFSAERTGGSVSTLTIQRTQQEDSAVYLCASSLSAGLTDTQYFGPGTRLTVL.

The table lists this clonotype with many counts. This chain joins TRBV7-6 and TRBJ2-1; TRBD2 might be the D (5 bases). V lost 5 bases and J lost 4, with 18 bases in between. Germline CDR1 reads SGHVS; CDR2 reads FNYEAQ. The CDR3 totals 16 residues. The CDR3 DNA sequence: TGTGCCAGCAGCCCCTTAGCGTTGAAGGTTTACAATGAGCAGTTCTTC. Translating gives CASSPLALKVYNEQFF.

In this sample, this clonotype turned up many times. This rearrangement joins TRBV4-3 to TRBJ2-3; 8 nucleotides agree with TRBD2. This CDR3 is 15 amino acids long. CDR1 is LGHNA and CDR2 is YSLEER in the germline V gene. J was trimmed by 4 bases and V by 3 bases; bases with no gene match: 6. The CDR3 DNA reads TGCGCCAGCAGCCAGACTAGCGCCCTCGCAGATACGCAGTATTTT. Translating gives CASSQTSALADTQYF.